Sequencing of this TCR beta chain was carried out in a study of cytomegalovirus exposure and HLA in healthy donors. This CDR3 comprises 16 residues. CDR1 is KGHSH and CDR2 is LQKENI in the germline V gene. V lost 4 bases to trimming and J lost 0 bases; unmatched junction nucleotides: 8. The PCR contained 60 Vbeta and 13 Jbeta primers. Repertoires were generated with immunoSEQ multiplex PCR, while TCRdb's copy carries only in-frame clones and drops some. This repertoire includes more than 110,000 clones. The rearrangement joins TRBV18 to TRBJ1-2; the match to TRBD1 covers 7 bases. The TCR sequence derives from a man in his forties in good health and CMV-seronegative. Sequencing input: PBMCs. CDR3 residues: CASSQGAYGSNYGYTF. The CDR3 region has the DNA TGTGCCAGCTCACAGGGGGCTTACGGGTCTAACTATGGCTACACCTTC.